The TCR beta chain under discussion was sequenced for a study of CXCR3-negative and CXCR3-positive naive CD8 T cells. The TRB libraries of cDNA were built by UMI-labeled 5' RACE. TCRdb processed the 5' RACE reads again and assigns one entry to each CDR3 protein, with no DNA. In total, the table holds tens of thousands of distinct CDR3 sequences. Germline V gene lookup returns CDR1 DFQATT and CDR2 SNEGSKA (reference sequence). The CDR3 length is 14 residues. Sequencing was performed on naive CXCR3- CD8+ T cells from blood. Subset given: CD45RO-CCR7+CD27+CD95- naive CD8+ T cells lacking CXCR3 (TNR3-). The chain recombines TRBV20-1 with TRBJ1-4; lacking DNA, the TRBD1 call made by TCRdb goes unchecked. This clonotype originated in a human donor in good health. Some clones in this sample may be carry-over from other donors' samples. CDR3 loop: CSARVITGNEKLFF.